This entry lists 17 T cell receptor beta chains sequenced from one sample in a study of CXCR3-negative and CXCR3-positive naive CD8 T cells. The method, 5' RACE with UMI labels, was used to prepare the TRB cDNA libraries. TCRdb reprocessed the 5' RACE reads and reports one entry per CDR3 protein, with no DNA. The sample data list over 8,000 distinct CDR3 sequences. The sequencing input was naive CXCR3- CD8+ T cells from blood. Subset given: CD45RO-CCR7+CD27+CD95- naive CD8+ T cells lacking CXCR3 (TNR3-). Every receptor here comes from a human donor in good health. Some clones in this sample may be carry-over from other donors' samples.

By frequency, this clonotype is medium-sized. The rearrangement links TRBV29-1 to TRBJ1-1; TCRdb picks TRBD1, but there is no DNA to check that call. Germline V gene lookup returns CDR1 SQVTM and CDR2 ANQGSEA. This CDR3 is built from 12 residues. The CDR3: CSCRDRGFEAFF.

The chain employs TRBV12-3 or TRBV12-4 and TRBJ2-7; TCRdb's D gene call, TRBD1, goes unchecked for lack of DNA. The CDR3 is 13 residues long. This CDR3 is CASSWTGSYEQYF.

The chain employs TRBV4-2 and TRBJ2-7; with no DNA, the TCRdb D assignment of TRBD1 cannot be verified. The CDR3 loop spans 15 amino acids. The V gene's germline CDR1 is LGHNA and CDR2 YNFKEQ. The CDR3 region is CASSLVGTGDYEQYF.

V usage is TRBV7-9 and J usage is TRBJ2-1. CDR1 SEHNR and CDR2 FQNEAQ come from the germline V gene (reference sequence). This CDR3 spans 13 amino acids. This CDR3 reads CASSPFWSEEQFF.

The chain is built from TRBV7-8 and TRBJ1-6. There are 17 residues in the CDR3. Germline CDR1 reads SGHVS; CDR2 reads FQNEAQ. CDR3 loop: CASSSTSGSSYNSPLHF.

The CDR3 protein is CSVEEADYNEQFF. The chain joins TRBV29-1 to TRBJ2-1. Germline lookup yields CDR1 SQVTM and CDR2 ANQGSEA. CDR3 length equals 13 residues.

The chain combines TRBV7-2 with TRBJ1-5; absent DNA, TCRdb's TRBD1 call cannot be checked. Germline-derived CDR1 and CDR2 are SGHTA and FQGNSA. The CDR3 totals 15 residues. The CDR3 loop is CASSSGTAGNQPQHF.

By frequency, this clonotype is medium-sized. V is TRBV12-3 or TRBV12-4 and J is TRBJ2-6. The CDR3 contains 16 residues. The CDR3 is CASSRPWDSGANVLTF.

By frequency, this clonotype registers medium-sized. CDR3 sequence: CASSYPTQGSYNEQFF. The chain is built from TRBV6-6 and TRBJ2-1; TCRdb proposes TRBD1, but this gene call is untestable without DNA. The CDR3 has 16 residues. CDR1 MNHNY and CDR2 SVGAGI come from the germline V gene (reference sequence).

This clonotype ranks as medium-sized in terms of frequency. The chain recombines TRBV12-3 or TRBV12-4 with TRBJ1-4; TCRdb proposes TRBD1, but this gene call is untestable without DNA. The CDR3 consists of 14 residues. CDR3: CASRSDRGLEKLFF.

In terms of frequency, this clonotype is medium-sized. The CDR3 loop is CASSQLGQGRSYTF. This chain joins TRBV4-3 and TRBJ1-2; the D call from TCRdb, TRBD1, cannot be confirmed without DNA. The CDR3 covers 14 residues. CDR1 and CDR2 from the germline V gene are LGHNA and YSLEER.

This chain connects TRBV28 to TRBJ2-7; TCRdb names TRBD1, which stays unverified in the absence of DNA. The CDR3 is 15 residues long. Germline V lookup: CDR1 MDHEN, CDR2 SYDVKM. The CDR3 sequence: CASSHQGLSSYEQYF.

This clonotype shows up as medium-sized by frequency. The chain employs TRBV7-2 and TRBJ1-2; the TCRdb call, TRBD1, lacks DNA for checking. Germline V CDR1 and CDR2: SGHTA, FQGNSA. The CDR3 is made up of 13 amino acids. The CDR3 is CASTRTDTYGYTF.

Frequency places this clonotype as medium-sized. The CDR3 protein is CASSKTSGEDNGIQYF. The chain employs TRBV11-2 and TRBJ2-4; TCRdb outputs TRBD2, but without DNA this stays unchecked. This CDR3 contains 16 residues. Germline lookup yields CDR1 SGHAT and CDR2 FQNNGV.

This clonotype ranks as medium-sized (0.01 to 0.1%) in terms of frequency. CDR3: CASSQDGFSPDQPQHF. V gene TRBV4-3 combines with J gene TRBJ1-5; TCRdb's D call of TRBD1 is untestable without DNA. This CDR3 spans 16 amino acids. CDR1 LGHNA and CDR2 YSLEER come from the germline V gene.

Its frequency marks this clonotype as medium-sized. CDR3: CSAETSGPPGYNEQFF. The genes are TRBV29-1 and TRBJ2-1; TCRdb's D call of TRBD2 is untestable without DNA. This CDR3 contains 16 residues. CDR1 is SQVTM and CDR2 is ANQGSEA in the germline V gene.

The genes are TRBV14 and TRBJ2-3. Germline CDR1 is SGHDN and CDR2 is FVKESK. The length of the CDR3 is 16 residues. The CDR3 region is CASSQSWTSGADTQYF. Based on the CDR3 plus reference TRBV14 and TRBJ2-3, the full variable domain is EAGVTQFPSHSVIEKGQTVTLRCDPISGHDNLYWYRRVMGKEIKFLLHFVKESKQDESGMPNNRFLAERTGGTYSTLKVQPAELEDSGVYFCASSQSWTSGADTQYFGPGTRLTVL.